These 17 T cell receptor beta chains originate from one sample sequenced in a study of blood T cell repertoires in COVID-19. Assay: immunoSEQ multiplex PCR; the TCRdb copy retains only in-frame clones and omits some. The data hold about 190,000 clones, with under 90% observed a single time. The sequencing input was peripheral blood. The receptors were sampled from a man aged 35 to 55 with acute or convalescent COVID-19.

The V call is TRBV2, the J call TRBJ2-1, with D hard to call. This CDR3 contains 14 residues. Germline assignment: CDR1 SNHLY and CDR2 FYNNEI. Trimming removed 11 bases at V and 0 bases at J, with 14 bases between. The DNA for the CDR3 is TGTGCCTGTAAAGCGTCCAGCTCCTACAATGAGCAGTTCTTC. This translates into CACKASSSYNEQFF. The complete variable domain, with remaining parts taken from reference TRBV2 and TRBJ2-1, reads EPEVTQTPSHQVTQMGQEVILRCVPISNHLYFYWYRQILGQKVEFLVSFYNNEISEKSEIFDDQFSVERPDGSNFTLKIRSTKLEDSAMYFCACKASSSYNEQFFGPGTRLTVL.

The genes are TRBV15 and TRBJ2-1; TRBD2 agrees at 8 bases. The germline gives CDR1 LNHNV, CDR2 YYDKDF (reference sequence). The length of the CDR3 is 17 residues. After removal of 0 bases from V and 4 bases from J, the junction contained 8 bases not matched to a gene. CDR3 protein: CATSRDSQRGRYNEQFF. The DNA of the CDR3 is TGTGCCACCAGCAGAGATTCCCAGCGGGGGCGATACAATGAGCAGTTCTTC.

The chain couples TRBV4-2 to TRBJ2-7; the D gene is possibly TRBD2 (5 bases). V was pared by 1 base and J by 6 bases, with 7 bases between. The CDR3 covers 12 residues. Germline values: CDR1 LGHNA, CDR2 YNFKEQ. The CDR3: CASSQAGGEQYF. The CDR3 bases are TGTGCCAGCAGCCAAGCTGGAGGCGAGCAGTACTTC.

The chain combines TRBV11-2 with TRBJ2-3; 9 bases fit TRBD2. The CDR3 is 16 amino acids. Germline loops: CDR1 SGHAT, CDR2 FQNNGV. Unmatched junction bases numbered 4, after V lost 1 base and J lost 2 bases. DNA for the CDR3: TGTGCCAGCAGCTTAGCGGCGGGGGGGAACACAGATACGCAGTATTTT. Its protein is CASSLAAGGNTDTQYF.

This clone has a handful of counts. The rearrangement uses TRBV3-1 (or the pseudogene TRBV3-2) and TRBJ1-1, with D perhaps matching TRBD1 (6 bases). This CDR3 contains 14 residues. In germline, CDR1 is LGHDT, CDR2 YNNKEL (reference sequence). V lost 3 bases, J lost 1 base, and 9 bases lay in between. The CDR3 is CASSQGQRNTEAFF. The CDR3 nucleotides are TGTGCCAGCAGCCAGGGACAAAGGAACACTGAAGCTTTCTTT.

The rearrangement uses TRBV18 and TRBJ1-1; D not certain. The CDR3 sequence is 14 residues long. The germline V gene encodes CDR1 KGHSH and CDR2 LQKENI. V was shortened by 1 base and J by 4 bases, with 10 bases between the two germline ends. The CDR3 DNA is TGTGCCAGCTCACCACAGTCCGCGGGCACTGAAGCTTTCTTT. Encoded protein: CASSPQSAGTEAFF.

V usage is TRBV19 and J usage is TRBJ1-2; D gene ambiguous. The ends were cut back, 0 bases at V and 5 bases at J, with 10 bases in the middle. Germline V gene lookup returns CDR1 LNHDA and CDR2 SQIVND (reference sequence). The CDR3 is 14 residues long. CDR3 DNA sequence: TGTGCCAGTAGTATAGAGTCATCGGTATATGGCTACACCTTC. Translated, it gives CASSIESSVYGYTF.

The chain combines TRBV29-1 with TRBJ1-2, with TRBD1 matching 9 bases. With V trimmed by 7 bases and J by 4 bases, 7 bases remained unmatched. CDR1 is SQVTM and CDR2 is ANQGSEA in the germline V gene. The CDR3 length is 13 residues. In nucleotides, the CDR3 is TGCAGCGCTGGGACAGGGAATGCCTATGGCTACACCTTC. As protein: CSAGTGNAYGYTF.

The chain carries TRBV28 and TRBJ2-7, with a tentative D call TRBD2 (5 bases). V shed 5 bases and J shed 6 bases, with 17 bases lying between them. The CDR3 is 14 amino acids. Germline V gives CDR1 MDHEN, CDR2 SYDVKM. CDR3: CASSLDLLSGEQYF. The CDR3 DNA follows: TGTGCCAGCAGTCTCGACCTCCTCAGCGGCGAGCAGTACTTC.

The chain couples TRBV5-1 to TRBJ1-1; possible D gene TRBD1, 6 bases. The CDR3 sequence is 16 residues long. In germline, CDR1 is SGHRS, CDR2 YFSETQ. V was pared by 9 bases and J by 2 bases, with 23 bases between. This chain's CDR3 is CATALGHRGGNTEAFF. The CDR3 nucleotides read TGCGCCACCGCCCTGGGACACCGAGGGGGTAACACTGAAGCTTTCTTT.

This sequence joins TRBV30 and TRBJ1-2; D perhaps matches TRBD1 (6 bases). V dropped 0 bases and J dropped 7 bases, with 9 bases sitting between them. Germline CDR1 and CDR2: GTSNPN and SVGIG (reference sequence). This CDR3 comprises 12 residues. This chain's CDR3 is CAWSVRGSGYTF. As DNA, the CDR3 is TGTGCCTGGAGTGTCAGGGGCAGTGGCTACACCTTC.

The chain employs TRBV14 and TRBJ2-1; TRBD1 agrees at 7 bases. This CDR3 contains 15 residues. Germline V gives CDR1 SGHDN, CDR2 FVKESK. V shed 2 bases and J 5 bases; nucleotides not matched to a gene: 6. The CDR3 sequence is CASSQQLTGDNEQFF. In DNA, the CDR3 is TGTGCCAGCAGCCAACAACTAACAGGGGACAATGAGCAGTTCTTC.

The chain couples TRBV9 to TRBJ1-1; TRBD1 matches at 7 bases. Looked up from germline, CDR1 is SGDLS and CDR2 is YYNGEE. There are 13 residues in the CDR3. J lost 7 bases, V lost 0 bases, and 3 bases had no gene match. CDR3 coding DNA: TGTGCCAGCAGCGTAGCGCCAGGGGGTGAAGCTTTCTTT. This sequence encodes CASSVAPGGEAFF.

The J gene is TRBJ1-2, the V gene TRBV25-1, with D uncertain. V was clipped by 7 bases and J by 6 bases, with 18 bases between them. The V gene's germline CDR1 is MGHDK and CDR2 SYGVNS. CDR3 size: 14 residues. DNA for the CDR3: TGTGCCAGCAACGTGGCAGGATCTAAAGATGGCTACACCTTC. This translates into CASNVAGSKDGYTF.

This chain uses TRBV3-1 (or the pseudogene TRBV3-2) with TRBJ2-3, with 7 bases matching TRBD1. Germline V CDR1 and CDR2: LGHDT, YNNKEL (reference sequence). V dropped 4 bases and J dropped 4; count of bases not matched to a gene: 11. The CDR3 loop spans 16 amino acids. DNA of the CDR3: TGTGCCAGCAGCCCTCAGACAGGGAATTCCCCAGATACGCAGTATTTT. This encodes CASSPQTGNSPDTQYF.

The chain uses TRBV6-5 and TRBJ2-1; TRBD2 matches 8 bases. The germline gives CDR1 MNHEY, CDR2 SVGAGI. The CDR3 is 15 amino acids. V shed 5 bases, J shed 9 bases, and the junction held 12 bases outside the gene matches. In DNA form, the CDR3 reads TGTGCCAGCAGTCGACTAGCGTTAAAGGGGGGTGAGCAGTTCTTC. Residues: CASSRLALKGGEQFF.

This rearrangement joins TRBV7-9 to TRBJ1-6; tentatively, D is TRBD1 (5 bases). The V end was cut by 4 bases, the J end by 2 bases, with 9 bases between. CDR1 is SEHNR and CDR2 is FQNEAQ in the germline V gene (reference sequence). The CDR3 sequence is 15 residues long. The CDR3 here is CASSWGGAYNSPLHF. CDR3 nucleotides: TGTGCCAGCAGCTGGGGCGGCGCCTATAATTCACCCCTCCACTTT.